The sequence of this T cell receptor beta chain was determined in a study of beta chain features in type 1 diabetes. Study-level findings and limits: Moderate but significant shortening of TCRB CDR3s was recorded in all four CD4+ subsets from Type 1 diabetes patients. It was not settled here whether HLA type affects TCRB rearrangement. VDJ junctions from patients with type 1 diabetes contained fewer insertions and more deletions.

The V and J ends lost 3 bases and 11 bases respectively, with 15 bases between them. CDR1 and CDR2 (germline): SEHNR, FQNEAQ (reference sequence). The CDR3 contains 13 residues. Every isolated RNA sample was fully reverse transcribed, so sequencing captured expressed TCRB transcripts. Produced via immunoSEQ multiplex PCR; TCRdb's table is partial and in-frame only. The sample includes about 900,000 clones, 15% to 20% seen only once; the top ten take 0.023%. Only a few counts were recorded for this clone. Its antigen remains unknown. Averaging around 120 mL, one heparinised blood draw came from each individual donor.

This chain uses TRBV7-9 with TRBJ2-3; D is possibly TRBD1 (5 bases). The clonotype comes from a young woman in good health. What was sequenced was naive CD4+ T cells from blood. The CDR3 sequence is CASSFGQGGMQYF. CDR3 nucleotides: TGTGCCAGCAGCTTTGGTCAGGGTGGAATGCAGTATTTT.